These T cell receptor beta chains were read from a single sample in a study of technical replicates of blood from a few donors. Data came from immunoSEQ multiplex PCR; TCRdb stores just in-frame clones and leaves some out. The repertoire holds about 71,000 clones, with over 85% as singletons. Sequencing was carried out using T cells isolated from PBMCs. The receptors come from a human donor in good health. The CDR3 runs from the conserved cysteine through the conserved F or W. The D gene is left open where the match is weak. The size field is filled for only some rows; it gives once, few, many or a size class.

clone_size: NA; v_call: TRBV19; d_call: NA; j_call: TRBJ2-7; cdr3_aa: CASSMRRGYEQYF; cdr3_nt: TGTGCCAGTAGTATGAGAAGGGGCTACGAGCAGTACTTC
clone_size: NA; v_call: TRBV27; d_call: TRBD2; j_call: TRBJ2-4; cdr3_aa: CASGLAAKNIQYF; cdr3_nt: TGTGCCAGCGGACTAGCGGCCAAAAACATTCAGTACTTC
clone_size: NA; v_call: TRBV9; d_call: TRBD2; j_call: TRBJ2-3; cdr3_aa: CASSIGLASTDTQYF; cdr3_nt: TGTGCCAGCAGCATTGGACTAGCGAGCACAGATACGCAGTATTTT
clone_size: NA; v_call: TRBV6-1; d_call: NA; j_call: TRBJ1-1; cdr3_aa: CASSELVGGRNTEAFF; cdr3_nt: TGTGCCAGCAGTGAATTAGTTGGGGGGAGGAACACTGAAGCTTTCTTT
clone_size: NA; v_call: TRBV4-1; d_call: TRBD1; j_call: TRBJ1-5; cdr3_aa: CASSQELQGNKPQHF; cdr3_nt: TGCGCCAGCAGCCAAGAGTTACAGGGGAATAAGCCCCAGCATTTT
clone_size: NA; v_call: TRBV30; d_call: TRBD1; j_call: TRBJ1-4; cdr3_aa: CAQDRGGEKLFF; cdr3_nt: TGTGCACAGGACAGGGGGGGAGAAAAACTGTTTTTT
clone_size: NA; v_call: TRBV5-1; d_call: NA; j_call: TRBJ2-2; cdr3_aa: CASSSSGNGELFF; cdr3_nt: TGCGCCAGCAGCTCCTCAGGTAACGGGGAGCTGTTTTTT
clone_size: NA; v_call: TRBV5-1; d_call: NA; j_call: TRBJ2-7; cdr3_aa: CASSLGTILYEQYF; cdr3_nt: TGCGCCAGCAGCTTGGGGACAATCCTTTACGAGCAGTACTTC
clone_size: NA; v_call: TRBV4-1; d_call: NA; j_call: TRBJ2-2; cdr3_aa: CASSHPLSLTGELFF; cdr3_nt: TGCGCCAGCAGCCATCCCTTGTCGCTAACCGGGGAGCTGTTTTTT
clone_size: NA; v_call: TRBV9; d_call: TRBD2; j_call: TRBJ2-1; cdr3_aa: CASSYLGGRRDEQFF; cdr3_nt: TGTGCCAGCAGCTACCTCGGCGGGAGGAGGGATGAGCAGTTCTTC
clone_size: NA; v_call: TRBV7-8; d_call: TRBD1; j_call: TRBJ2-5; cdr3_aa: CASSVRPGQGETQYF; cdr3_nt: TGTGCCAGCAGCGTAAGACCGGGACAGGGGGAGACCCAGTACTTC
clone_size: once; v_call: TRBV7-3; d_call: TRBD2; j_call: TRBJ2-7; cdr3_aa: CASSPSGSMTEQYF; cdr3_nt: TGTGCCAGCAGCCCCAGCGGGAGCATGACCGAGCAGTACTTC
clone_size: NA; v_call: TRBV7-9; d_call: NA; j_call: TRBJ2-3; cdr3_aa: CASSLGRQDGADTQYF; cdr3_nt: TGTGCCAGCAGCTTAGGCCGACAGGATGGTGCCGATACGCAGTATTTT
clone_size: NA; v_call: TRBV7-3; d_call: NA; j_call: TRBJ2-1; cdr3_aa: CASSSPTDGYNEQFF; cdr3_nt: TGTGCCAGCAGCTCTCCGACTGACGGGTACAATGAGCAGTTCTTC
clone_size: NA; v_call: TRBV30; d_call: TRBD2; j_call: TRBJ2-3; cdr3_aa: CAWRESGRTTGTQYF; cdr3_nt: TGTGCCTGGAGAGAAAGCGGGAGGACCACAGGCACGCAGTATTTT
clone_size: NA; v_call: TRBV6-4; d_call: NA; j_call: TRBJ2-3; cdr3_aa: CASSDSGGTDTQYF; cdr3_nt: TGTGCCAGCAGTGACTCTGGCGGGACAGATACGCAGTATTTT
clone_size: NA; v_call: TRBV7-9; d_call: TRBD1; j_call: TRBJ2-5; cdr3_aa: CASSPGGGKTQYF; cdr3_nt: TGTGCCAGCAGCCCAGGGGGCGGGAAGACCCAGTACTTC
clone_size: NA; v_call: TRBV5-1; d_call: TRBD2; j_call: TRBJ2-7; cdr3_aa: CASSPGLAGGGEQYF; cdr3_nt: TGCGCCAGCAGCCCGGGACTAGCGGGAGGTGGCGAGCAGTACTTC
clone_size: once; v_call: TRBV6-9; d_call: TRBD1; j_call: TRBJ2-3; cdr3_aa: CARTGDSTDTQYF; cdr3_nt: TGTGCCAGGACAGGGGATTCGACAGATACGCAGTATTTT
clone_size: NA; v_call: TRBV9; d_call: TRBD2; j_call: TRBJ2-1; cdr3_aa: CASSVAGGAAEQFF; cdr3_nt: TGTGCCAGCAGCGTAGCGGGAGGGGCCGCAGAGCAGTTCTTC
clone_size: NA; v_call: TRBV6-5; d_call: NA; j_call: TRBJ2-1; cdr3_aa: CASSYFVGDNEQFF; cdr3_nt: TGTGCCAGCAGTTACTTTGTGGGAGACAATGAGCAGTTCTTC
clone_size: NA; v_call: TRBV7-9; d_call: TRBD1; j_call: TRBJ2-7; cdr3_aa: CASTQTGGNEQYF; cdr3_nt: TGTGCCAGCACCCAGACAGGGGGCAACGAGCAGTACTTC
clone_size: NA; v_call: TRBV5-4; d_call: NA; j_call: TRBJ2-7; cdr3_aa: CASSLGGEGLTYEQYF; cdr3_nt: TGTGCCAGCAGCTTGGGCGGAGAGGGACTCACCTACGAGCAGTACTTC
clone_size: NA; v_call: TRBV11-3; d_call: NA; j_call: TRBJ2-1; cdr3_aa: CASSLGGAGAGEQFF; cdr3_nt: TGTGCCAGCAGCTTAGGCGGGGCTGGGGCGGGTGAGCAGTTCTTC
clone_size: once; v_call: TRBV6-4; d_call: NA; j_call: TRBJ1-3; cdr3_aa: CASRSFNFTVSDTIYF; cdr3_nt: TGTGCCAGCAGATCGTTTAATTTTACGGTGTCGGACACCATATATTTT
clone_size: NA; v_call: TRBV23-1; d_call: TRBD1; j_call: TRBJ1-2; cdr3_aa: CADRANYGYTF; cdr3_nt: TGCGCCGACAGGGCTAACTATGGCTACACCTTC
clone_size: NA; v_call: TRBV28; d_call: TRBD1; j_call: TRBJ1-2; cdr3_aa: CASSSDRGRGYTF; cdr3_nt: TGTGCCAGCAGCTCCGACAGGGGGCGGGGCTACACCTTC
clone_size: NA; v_call: TRBV7-9; d_call: NA; j_call: TRBJ2-1; cdr3_aa: CASSLGTFGGNEQFF; cdr3_nt: TGTGCCAGCAGCCTCGGGACTTTCGGAGGTAATGAGCAGTTCTTC
clone_size: NA; v_call: TRBV2; d_call: NA; j_call: TRBJ2-7; cdr3_aa: CASSLIYEQYF; cdr3_nt: TGTGCCAGCAGTCTAATCTACGAGCAGTACTTC
clone_size: NA; v_call: TRBV10-3; d_call: TRBD2; j_call: TRBJ2-5; cdr3_aa: CAISESSGMETQYF; cdr3_nt: TGTGCCATCAGTGAGTCGAGCGGGATGGAGACCCAGTACTTC
clone_size: NA; v_call: TRBV11-2; d_call: NA; j_call: TRBJ2-7; cdr3_aa: CASSLEVSRHPYEQYF; cdr3_nt: TGTGCCAGCAGCTTAGAAGTTAGCCGCCACCCCTACGAGCAGTACTTC
clone_size: NA; v_call: TRBV5-1; d_call: TRBD1; j_call: TRBJ2-5; cdr3_aa: CASSLSTGTGVSETQYF; cdr3_nt: TGCGCCAGCAGCCTGAGTACCGGGACAGGGGTTTCGGAGACCCAGTACTTC
clone_size: NA; v_call: TRBV10-3; d_call: NA; j_call: TRBJ1-1; cdr3_aa: CAISESRGIAEAFF; cdr3_nt: TGTGCCATCAGTGAGTCTAGGGGGATCGCTGAAGCTTTCTTT
clone_size: once; v_call: TRBV19; d_call: NA; j_call: TRBJ1-1; cdr3_aa: CASSIPGGMNTEAFF; cdr3_nt: TGTGCCAGTAGTATTCCCGGCGGCATGAACACTGAAGCTTTCTTT
clone_size: NA; v_call: TRBV11-3; d_call: TRBD2; j_call: TRBJ2-3; cdr3_aa: CASSNRLAGGTDTQYF; cdr3_nt: TGTGCCAGCAGCAACCGACTAGCGGGAGGGACAGATACGCAGTATTTT
clone_size: NA; v_call: TRBV4-3; d_call: NA; j_call: TRBJ2-7; cdr3_aa: CASSQDRGSYEQYF; cdr3_nt: TGCGCCAGCAGCCAAGATAGGGGGAGCTACGAGCAGTACTTC
clone_size: NA; v_call: TRBV19; d_call: NA; j_call: TRBJ2-7; cdr3_aa: CASSIFFMREQYF; cdr3_nt: TGTGCCAGTAGTATCTTTTTTATGCGCGAGCAGTACTTC
clone_size: once; v_call: TRBV4-1; d_call: NA; j_call: TRBJ2-5; cdr3_aa: CASSQKSSLAQETQYF; cdr3_nt: TGCGCCAGCAGCCAAAAAAGTTCTCTAGCCCAAGAGACCCAGTACTTC